The rows below give T cell receptor beta chains drawn from one sample of a study of blood T cell repertoires in COVID-19. Here immunoSEQ multiplex PCR was the method, and the copy in TCRdb shows in-frame clones only, minus some. The sample holds some 94,000 clones, around 88% seen once. Material: peripheral blood. The receptors stem from a woman aged 60-70 years with COVID-19, enrolled during active disease. CDR3s include the opening cysteine and the closing phenylalanine or tryptophan. The D gene is left open where the match is weak. Clone size is given for some rows only: seen once, a few or many times, or a class if the clone is expanded.

clone size	V gene	J gene	D gene	CDR3 protein	CDR3 DNA
-	TRBV30	TRBJ2-5	TRBD1	CAWSVLGKGAGETQYF	TGTGCCTGGAGTGTTCTCGGAAAGGGGGCCGGGGAGACCCAGTACTTC
-	TRBV18	TRBJ1-3	-	CASSPPGQYGNTIYF	TGTGCCAGCTCACCCCCCGGACAGTATGGAAACACCATATATTTT
-	TRBV7-9	TRBJ2-3	TRBD2	CASSIGLAGYTDTQYF	TGTGCCAGCAGCATAGGACTAGCGGGGTACACAGATACGCAGTATTTT
-	TRBV7-9	TRBJ1-4	TRBD1	CASSHRDRFATNEKLFF	TGTGCCAGCAGCCATAGGGACAGGTTTGCAACTAATGAAAAACTGTTTTTT
-	TRBV27	TRBJ1-2	TRBD1	CASSRTGSPYGYTF	TGTGCCAGCAGCAGGACAGGGAGCCCCTATGGCTACACCTTC
-	TRBV24-1	TRBJ1-2	-	CATSDGGTQGYTF	TGTGCCACCAGTGACGGGGGGACGCAAGGCTACACCTTC
-	TRBV27	TRBJ1-5	-	CASSFRQGNQPQHF	TGTGCCAGCAGTTTCCGACAGGGCAATCAGCCCCAGCATTTT
-	TRBV18	TRBJ1-5	-	CASSPGSPYSNQPQHF	TGTGCCAGCTCACCGGGTAGCCCGTATAGCAATCAGCCCCAGCATTTT
-	TRBV7-9	TRBJ1-1	TRBD1	CASPIRRQGDTEAFF	TGTGCCAGCCCTATTCGGCGGCAGGGGGACACTGAAGCTTTCTTT
-	TRBV11-3	TRBJ2-3	TRBD2	CASSLGTSGGNTDTQYF	TGTGCCAGCAGCTTGGGGACTAGCGGGGGCAACACAGATACGCAGTATTTT
-	TRBV6-6	TRBJ1-6	-	CASSYRGWDSPLHF	TGTGCCAGCAGTTACCGGGGTTGGGATTCACCCCTCCACTTT
once	TRBV5-1	TRBJ2-5	TRBD2	CASSERGAPETQYF	TGCGCCAGCAGCGAGCGGGGGGCCCCAGAGACCCAGTACTTC
-	TRBV5-4	TRBJ2-2	TRBD2	CASSLGLAGTGELFF	TGTGCCAGCAGCTTGGGACTAGCGGGGACTGGGGAGCTGTTTTTT
-	TRBV7-2	TRBJ1-2	TRBD1	CASSGGQGVYGYTF	TGTGCCAGCAGCGGGGGACAGGGGGTCTATGGCTACACCTTC
-	TRBV12-3/TRBV12-4	TRBJ2-7	-	CATRGAGSEQYF	TGTGCCACCCGGGGGGCAGGGAGCGAGCAGTACTTC
-	TRBV2	TRBJ2-3	TRBD1	CASKDRGSDTQYF	TGTGCCAGCAAGGACAGGGGGTCAGATACGCAGTATTTT
-	TRBV29-1	TRBJ2-7	TRBD1	CSVAGQQWEQYF	TGCAGCGTTGCGGGACAGCAATGGGAGCAGTACTTC
-	TRBV5-6	TRBJ1-5	TRBD1	CASSPNSGTGNQPQHF	TGTGCCAGCAGCCCTAACTCCGGGACAGGGAATCAGCCCCAGCATTTT
-	TRBV2	TRBJ2-3	-	CASSPGAHSTDTQYF	TGTGCCAGCAGCCCGGGAGCGCATAGCACAGATACGCAGTATTTT
once	TRBV19	TRBJ1-2	TRBD1	CASRPRQGGNYGYTF	TGTGCCAGTAGGCCGCGACAGGGTGGGAACTATGGCTACACCTTC
once	TRBV29-1	TRBJ2-3	-	CSTRTAFGTDTQYF	TGCAGCACAAGGACAGCCTTCGGCACAGATACGCAGTATTTT
-	TRBV3-1/TRBV3-2	TRBJ2-5	TRBD1	CASSQGGDRRNQETQYF	TGTGCCAGCAGCCAAGGGGGGGACAGGCGGAACCAAGAGACCCAGTACTTC
-	TRBV5-1	TRBJ1-1	TRBD1	CASSLGTGTGDTEAFF	TGCGCCAGCAGCTTGGGGACAGGGACAGGGGACACTGAAGCTTTCTTT
-	TRBV4-2	TRBJ2-3	-	CASSQGDGADTQYF	TGTGCCAGCAGCCAAGGTGACGGGGCAGATACGCAGTATTTT
-	TRBV5-1	TRBJ2-3	TRBD2	CASSHRLAHTDTQYF	TGCGCCAGCAGCCATAGACTAGCCCACACAGATACGCAGTATTTT
few	TRBV18	TRBJ2-7	TRBD1	CASSPGTGTGEQYF	TGTGCCAGCTCACCCGGGACAGGGACTGGGGAGCAGTACTTC
-	TRBV28	TRBJ1-2	-	CASSSWRRAGTTNYGYTF	TGTGCCAGCAGTTCATGGCGGCGGGCAGGAACTACTAACTATGGCTACACCTTC
once	TRBV7-6	TRBJ2-4	TRBD2	CASSLGGGKLAKNIQYF	TGTGCCAGCAGCTTAGGCGGGGGAAAGTTGGCCAAAAACATTCAGTACTTC
-	TRBV12-3/TRBV12-4	TRBJ2-7	TRBD1	CATAGTGTEQYF	TGTGCCACCGCCGGGACAGGGACCGAGCAGTACTTC
-	TRBV5-6	TRBJ2-5	TRBD1	CASSGDRGNGETQYF	TGTGCCAGCAGTGGGGACAGGGGAAACGGAGAGACCCAGTACTTC
-	TRBV19	TRBJ2-1	-	CASGSILEQFF	TGTGCCAGTGGTTCCATTCTAGAGCAGTTCTTC
once	TRBV11-2	TRBJ2-7	-	CASSLAREALYEQYF	TGTGCCAGCAGCTTAGCAAGGGAGGCTCTCTACGAGCAGTACTTC
-	TRBV5-1	TRBJ1-2	TRBD1	CASSSGGAQYGYTF	TGCGCCAGCAGCTCAGGGGGCGCACAGTATGGCTACACCTTC
-	TRBV27	TRBJ1-2	TRBD1	CASSWTGGGNYGYTF	TGTGCCAGCAGTTGGACAGGGGGAGGAAACTATGGCTACACCTTC
-	TRBV30	TRBJ1-1	-	CAWSVQSTEAFF	TGTGCCTGGAGTGTACAGAGCACTGAAGCTTTCTTT
-	TRBV29-1	TRBJ1-2	-	CSVSGTNYGYTF	TGCAGCGTTTCCGGTACTAACTATGGCTACACCTTC
-	TRBV7-9	TRBJ2-5	-	CASSWTAWETQYF	TGTGCCAGCAGCTGGACAGCATGGGAGACCCAGTACTTC
-	TRBV6-2/TRBV6-3	TRBJ1-1	-	CASSRLRAGEAFF	TGTGCCAGCAGTCGGCTGCGGGCGGGTGAAGCTTTCTTT
-	TRBV29-1	TRBJ1-4	-	CSVGGQLNEKLFF	TGCAGCGTTGGGGGGCAACTAAATGAAAAACTGTTTTTT
-	TRBV9	TRBJ1-6	-	CASSVGGLNSPLHF	TGTGCCAGCAGCGTAGGTGGCCTTAATTCACCCCTCCACTTT
-	TRBV9	TRBJ2-4	-	CASSVEGAIGENIQYF	TGTGCCAGCAGCGTAGAAGGGGCGATTGGTGAAAACATTCAGTACTTC
-	TRBV5-1	TRBJ1-2	-	CASSLGAGYYGYTF	TGCGCCAGCAGCTTGGGAGCAGGCTACTATGGCTACACCTTC
-	TRBV30	TRBJ1-4	-	CAWRGVGEKLFF	TGTGCCTGGAGAGGGGTTGGCGAAAAACTGTTTTTT